These 23 T cell receptor beta chains originate from one sample sequenced in a study of blood T cell repertoires in COVID-19. Repertoires were generated with immunoSEQ multiplex PCR, while TCRdb's copy carries only in-frame clones and drops some. The sample contains around 140,000 clones, roughly 85% of which appear only once. Sequenced: peripheral blood. The receptors originated from a human donor with acute or convalescent COVID-19. The donor label of this sample is uncertain.

The rearrangement uses TRBV11-2 and TRBJ2-1; D gene uncertain. This CDR3 is 15 amino acids long. V was clipped by 8 bases and J by 5 bases, with 19 bases between them. CDR1 is SGHAT and CDR2 is FQNNGV in the germline V gene. CDR3 region: CASSLARLYDNEQFF. CDR3 bases: TGTGCCAGCTCTCTCGCGCGGCTCTACGACAATGAGCAGTTCTTC.

V and J are TRBV5-1 and TRBJ1-4, with 7 nucleotides matching TRBD1. The CDR3 is 16 amino acids. Germline-derived CDR1 and CDR2 are SGHRS and YFSETQ. V was clipped by 2 bases and J by 0 bases; unmatched bases: 4. The CDR3 is CASSFDRAATNEKLFF. The CDR3 DNA is TGCGCCAGCAGCTTCGACAGGGCTGCAACTAATGAAAAACTGTTTTTT.

The chain combines TRBV19 with TRBJ1-1; D is perhaps TRBD1 (6 bases). CDR1 and CDR2 (germline): LNHDA, SQIVND (reference sequence). This CDR3 is 15 amino acids long. Trimming took 0 bases from V and 3 from J, leaving 11 bases between them. DNA of the CDR3: TGTGCCAGTAGTATAGAGGACAGATCGCACACTGAAGCTTTCTTT. Protein product: CASSIEDRSHTEAFF. The full variable domain, in which reference TRBV19 and TRBJ1-1 provide the parts outside the CDR3, is DGGITQSPKYLFRKEGQNVTLSCEQNLNHDAMYWYRQDPGQGLRLIYYSQIVNDFQKGDIAEGYSVSREKKESFPLTVTSAQKNPTAFYLCASSIEDRSHTEAFFGQGTRLTVV.

The rearrangement uses TRBV19 and TRBJ2-2; tentative D call: TRBD1 (5 bases). Per germline, CDR1 LNHDA and CDR2 SQIVND (reference sequence). The CDR3 has 16 amino acids. Trimming took 4 bases from V and 0 from J, leaving 12 bases between them. CDR3 sequence (DNA): TGTGCCAGTAGTAATGACAGAACGACGAACACCGGGGAGCTGTTTTTT. Translating it yields CASSNDRTTNTGELFF.

V usage is TRBV5-4 and J usage is TRBJ2-5; perhaps TRBD2 as D (5 bases). Germline lookup yields CDR1 SGHNT and CDR2 YYREEE (reference sequence). Deletions cut 0 bases from V and 6 bases from J, with 6 bases between. CDR3 length: 12 amino acids. DNA of the CDR3: TGTGCCAGCAGCTTGGACGGGAAGACCCAGTACTTC. Protein sequence: CASSLDGKTQYF.

The chain has TRBV29-1 and TRBJ1-3; D is unclear. Trimming shortened V by 4 bases and J by 0 bases, and 10 bases separated the two germline ends. This CDR3 contains 14 residues. Germline CDR1 and CDR2: SQVTM and ANQGSEA. The CDR3, as DNA: TGCAGCGTTGGGTCGTCTAGCTCTGGAAACACCATATATTTT. It encodes CSVGSSSSGNTIYF.

This chain's CDR3 is CASSQDTYNEKLFF. The DNA of the CDR3 is TGCGCCAGCAGCCAAGATACCTACAATGAAAAACTGTTTTTT. The rearrangement joins TRBV4-3 to TRBJ1-4; D is unresolved. From germline, CDR1 is LGHNA and CDR2 YSLEER. V shed 0 bases and J shed 5 bases, with 7 bases lying between them. This CDR3 is built from 14 residues.

This clone was seen a few times. The rearrangement uses TRBV4-3 and TRBJ1-1; D gene ambiguous. The CDR3 covers 15 residues. The germline gives CDR1 LGHNA, CDR2 YSLEER. Trimming pared 0 bases from V and 1 base from J, leaving 9 bases between. The CDR3: CASSQDSAGNTEAFF. The CDR3 DNA reads TGCGCCAGCAGCCAAGATTCCGCCGGGAACACTGAAGCTTTCTTT.

The chain combines TRBV7-2 with TRBJ2-4; 10 positions agree with TRBD1. CDR1 and CDR2 from the germline V gene are SGHTA and FQGNSA. This CDR3 is built from 15 residues. J was trimmed by 6 bases and V by 5 bases; bases with no gene match: 7. The CDR3 nucleotides are TGTGCCAGCAGCCCACGAGGACAGGGGGTAAACATTCAGTACTTC. This encodes CASSPRGQGVNIQYF.

The chain links TRBV24-1 to TRBJ1-1; TRBD1 is a possible D gene (6 bases). This CDR3 has 12 residues. The germline V gene encodes CDR1 KGHDR and CDR2 SFDVKD. The germline V and J ends were trimmed by 10 bases and 1 base, with 9 bases remaining between them. CDR3 in amino acids: CATRGQNTEAFF. The CDR3 DNA is TGTGCCACTCGGGGACAGAACACTGAAGCTTTCTTT.

This clone appeared once. The chain employs TRBV7-8 and TRBJ1-4, with TRBD1 matching over 7 bases. The CDR3 spans 14 residues. V shed 1 base and J 8 bases; nucleotides not matched to a gene: 4. Germline CDR1 SGHVS, CDR2 FQNEAQ. The CDR3 DNA reads TGTGCCAGCAGCTTAGAGGGGGCGGACGAAAAACTGTTTTTT. Protein sequence: CASSLEGADEKLFF. Full variable domain (outside the CDR3, taken from reference TRBV7-8 and TRBJ1-4): GAGVSQSPRYKVAKRGQDVALRCDPISGHVSLFWYQQALGQGPEFLTYFQNEAQLDKSGLPSDRFFAERPEGSVSTLKIQRTQQEDSAVYLCASSLEGADEKLFFGSGTQLSVL.

J is TRBJ2-3 and V is TRBV10-3; 12 bases map to TRBD2. The CDR3 sequence is 15 residues long. Trimming cost V 4 bases and J 6 bases; bases outside gene matches: 5. Looked up from germline, CDR1 is ENHRY and CDR2 is SYGVKD. CDR3 residues: CAISGRLAGDDTQYF. DNA for the CDR3: TGTGCCATCAGTGGTCGACTAGCGGGAGACGATACGCAGTATTTT.

With respect to this clone: At one end, the junction sequence differs from germline, possibly due to a read error. The V gene is TRBV19, the J gene TRBJ1-2; 7 nucleotides match TRBD1. This CDR3 has 13 amino acids. CDR1 LNHDA and CDR2 SQIVND come from the germline V gene (reference sequence). CDR3 region: CASRIDRAHGYTF. CDR3 sequence (DNA): TGTGCCAGTAGGATAGACAGGGCACATGGCTACACCTTC.

This chain joins TRBV28 and TRBJ1-4, with a tentative D call TRBD1 (6 bases). V dropped 11 bases and J dropped 5 bases, with 21 bases sitting between them. The CDR3 spans 15 residues. Germline V gene lookup returns CDR1 MDHEN and CDR2 SYDVKM. The CDR3 DNA reads TGTGCCTGCTCTAGAGGGGGAGGGGGGAATGAAAAACTGTTTTTT. Translated: CACSRGGGGNEKLFF.

A single count supports this clone. The chain links TRBV11-1 to TRBJ1-6, with 7 bases fitting TRBD1. CDR3 length equals 15 residues. Unmatched junction bases numbered 6, after V lost 7 bases and J lost 3 bases. Germline values: CDR1 SGHAT, CDR2 FQDESV (reference sequence). CDR3 DNA: TGTGCCAGCACCGACAGGGACCTCTATAATTCACCCCTCCACTTT. This encodes CASTDRDLYNSPLHF.

This clone appeared once. The chain joins TRBV4-2 to TRBJ2-2; the match to TRBD2 covers 9 bases. The CDR3 has 15 residues. CDR1 is LGHNA, CDR2 YNFKEQ, per germline. The J segment lost 6 bases and the V segment lost 5 bases, leaving 7 bases of the junction unmatched. This chain's CDR3 is CASSSRLAVPGELFF. DNA of the CDR3: TGTGCCAGCAGCTCCCGACTAGCGGTCCCCGGGGAGCTGTTTTTT.

V is TRBV2 and J is TRBJ2-7; D is possibly TRBD1 (6 bases). The CDR3 contains 14 residues. Trimming removed 5 bases from V and 0 bases from J, with 11 bases in between. From germline, CDR1 is SNHLY and CDR2 FYNNEI. CDR3 coding DNA: TGTGCCAGCAGTCGTACAGGGAGCTCCTACGAGCAGTACTTC. Encoded protein: CASSRTGSSYEQYF.

This clone was found once. This chain uses TRBV7-9 with TRBJ2-7, with D possibly being TRBD1 (6 bases). CDR3 length: 14 residues. Between the trimmed V and J ends, which lost 0 bases and 5 bases, there was a span of 11 bases. Germline CDR1 and CDR2: SEHNR and FQNEAQ (reference sequence). The CDR3 DNA reads TGTGCCAGCAGCTTAGCGGGCGACAGGCACGAGCAGTACTTC. It codes for CASSLAGDRHEQYF.

V and J are TRBV6-2 or TRBV6-3 and TRBJ2-3, with TRBD2 identical over 7 bases. This CDR3 spans 16 amino acids. The J segment lost 0 bases and the V segment lost 2 bases, leaving 5 bases of the junction unmatched. The germline gives CDR1 MNHEY, CDR2 SVGEGT. The CDR3 region is CASSYAGVSSTDTQYF. CDR3 nucleotides: TGTGCCAGCAGTTACGCGGGAGTATCTAGCACAGATACGCAGTATTTT.

The rearrangement uses TRBV5-1 and TRBJ2-1; 11 positions agree with TRBD1. Germline V CDR1 and CDR2: SGHRS, YFSETQ. The CDR3 totals 15 residues. The V gene end was trimmed by 5 bases and the J gene end by 2 bases; junction bases not matched to a gene: 3. As DNA, the CDR3 is TGCGCCAGCAGGCAGGGACAGGGGGCCTACAATGAGCAGTTCTTC. Translated: CASRQGQGAYNEQFF.

The rearrangement uses TRBV2 and TRBJ2-7; weak D call: TRBD2 (5 bases). The CDR3 covers 13 residues. Germline V gene lookup returns CDR1 SNHLY and CDR2 FYNNEI. The ends were cut back, 1 base at V and 5 bases at J, with 9 bases in the middle. As DNA, the CDR3 is TGTGCCAGCAGTGAAGTTTCGGGGAACGAGCAGTACTTC. The encoded protein is CASSEVSGNEQYF.

In DNA form, the CDR3 reads TGTGCCTGGAGTGTACCCCCACGGCGGACTCTTCACACCGGGGAGCTGTTTTTT. Amino acid sequence: CAWSVPPRRTLHTGELFF. This sequence joins TRBV30 and TRBJ2-2, with D possibly TRBD2 on 5 matching bases. Per the germline V gene, CDR1 is GTSNPN and CDR2 is SVGIG (reference sequence). The CDR3 has 18 amino acids. Deletions cut 0 bases from V and 3 bases from J, with 20 bases between.

The genes are TRBV3-1 (or the pseudogene TRBV3-2) and TRBJ1-2; D may be TRBD1 (6 bases). Trimming stripped 2 bases from V and 4 bases from J, with 14 bases between. The V gene's germline CDR1 is LGHDT and CDR2 YNNKEL (reference sequence). This CDR3 contains 15 residues. DNA of the CDR3: TGTGCCAGCAGCCAAAGGCAGGGGATCGCCTATGGCTACACCTTC. It encodes CASSQRQGIAYGYTF.